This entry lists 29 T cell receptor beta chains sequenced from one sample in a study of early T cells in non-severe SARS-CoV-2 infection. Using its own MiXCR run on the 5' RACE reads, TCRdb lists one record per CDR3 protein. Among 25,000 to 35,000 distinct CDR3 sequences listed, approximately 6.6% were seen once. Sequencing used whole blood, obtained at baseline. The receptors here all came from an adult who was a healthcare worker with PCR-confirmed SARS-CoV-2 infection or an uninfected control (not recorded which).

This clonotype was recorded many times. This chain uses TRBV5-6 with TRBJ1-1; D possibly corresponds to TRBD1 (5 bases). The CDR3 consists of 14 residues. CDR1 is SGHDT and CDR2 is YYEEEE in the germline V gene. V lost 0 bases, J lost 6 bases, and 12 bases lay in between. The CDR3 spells CASSLGDRTPEAFF. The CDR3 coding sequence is TGTGCCAGCAGCTTGGGGGACCGCACGCCTGAAGCTTTCTTT.

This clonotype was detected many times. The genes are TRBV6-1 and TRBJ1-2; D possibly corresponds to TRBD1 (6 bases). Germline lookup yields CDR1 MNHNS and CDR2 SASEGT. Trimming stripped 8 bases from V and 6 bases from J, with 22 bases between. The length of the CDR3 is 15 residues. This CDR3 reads CASRLWDTRGDGYTF. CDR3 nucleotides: TGTGCCAGCCGCCTGTGGGACACCCGAGGAGATGGCTACACCTTC.

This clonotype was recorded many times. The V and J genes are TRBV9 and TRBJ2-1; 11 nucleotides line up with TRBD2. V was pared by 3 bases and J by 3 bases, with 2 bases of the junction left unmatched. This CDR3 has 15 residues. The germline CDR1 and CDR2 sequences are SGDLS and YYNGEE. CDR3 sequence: CASSAGLADYNEQFF. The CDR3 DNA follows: TGTGCCAGCAGCGCGGGACTAGCGGACTACAATGAGCAGTTCTTC.

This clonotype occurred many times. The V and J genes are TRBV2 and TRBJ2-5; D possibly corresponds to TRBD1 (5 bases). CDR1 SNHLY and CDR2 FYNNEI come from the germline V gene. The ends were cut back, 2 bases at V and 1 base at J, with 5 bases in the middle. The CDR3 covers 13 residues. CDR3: CASSETGQETQYF. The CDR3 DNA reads TGTGCCAGCAGTGAAACAGGCCAAGAGACCCAGTACTTC.

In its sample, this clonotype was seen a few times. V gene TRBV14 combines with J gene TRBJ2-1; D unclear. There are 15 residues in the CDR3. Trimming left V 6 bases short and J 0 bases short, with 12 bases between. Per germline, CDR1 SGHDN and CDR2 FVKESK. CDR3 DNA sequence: TGTGCCAGCAGTCCCCCCTCGAGCTCCTACAATGAGCAGTTCTTC. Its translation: CASSPPSSSYNEQFF.

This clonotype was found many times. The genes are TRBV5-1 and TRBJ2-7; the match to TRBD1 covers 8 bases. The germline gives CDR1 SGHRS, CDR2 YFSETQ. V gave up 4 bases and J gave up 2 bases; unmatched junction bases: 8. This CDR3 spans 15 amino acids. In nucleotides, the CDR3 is TGCGCCAGCAGCCCGGACAGGGCGGGAACCTACGAGCAGTACTTC. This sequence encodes CASSPDRAGTYEQYF.

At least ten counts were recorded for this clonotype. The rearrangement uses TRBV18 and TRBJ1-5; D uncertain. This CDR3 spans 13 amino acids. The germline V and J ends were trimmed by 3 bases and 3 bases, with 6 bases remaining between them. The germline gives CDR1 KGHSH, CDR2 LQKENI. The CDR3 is CASSPGFNQPQHF. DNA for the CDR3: TGTGCCAGCTCACCGGGGTTCAATCAGCCCCAGCATTTT.

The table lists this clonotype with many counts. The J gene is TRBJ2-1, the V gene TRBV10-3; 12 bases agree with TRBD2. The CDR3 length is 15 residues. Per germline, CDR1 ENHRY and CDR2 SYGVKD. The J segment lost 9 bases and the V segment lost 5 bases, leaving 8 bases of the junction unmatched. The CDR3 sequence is CAISQAGLAGTEQFF. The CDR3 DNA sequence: TGTGCCATCAGTCAGGCGGGACTAGCGGGTACTGAGCAGTTCTTC.

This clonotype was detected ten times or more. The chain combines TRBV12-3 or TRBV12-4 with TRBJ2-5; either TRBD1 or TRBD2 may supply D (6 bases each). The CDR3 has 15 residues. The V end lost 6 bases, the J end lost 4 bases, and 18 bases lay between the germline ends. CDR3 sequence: CASRRGLPRGETQYF. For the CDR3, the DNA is TGTGCCAGCAGACGCGGACTACCCAGGGGAGAGACCCAGTACTTC.

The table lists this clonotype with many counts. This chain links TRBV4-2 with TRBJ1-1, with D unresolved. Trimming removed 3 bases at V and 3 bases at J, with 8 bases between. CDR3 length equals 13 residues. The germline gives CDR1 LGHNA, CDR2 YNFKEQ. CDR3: CASSHNFDTEAFF. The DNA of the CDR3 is TGTGCCAGCAGCCATAACTTCGACACTGAAGCTTTCTTT.

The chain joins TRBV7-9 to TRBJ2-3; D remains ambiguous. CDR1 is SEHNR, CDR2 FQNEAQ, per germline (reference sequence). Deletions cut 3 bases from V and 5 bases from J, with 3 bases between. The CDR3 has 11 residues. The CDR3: CASSLKDTQYF. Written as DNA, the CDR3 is TGTGCCAGCAGCTTGAAAGATACGCAGTATTTT.

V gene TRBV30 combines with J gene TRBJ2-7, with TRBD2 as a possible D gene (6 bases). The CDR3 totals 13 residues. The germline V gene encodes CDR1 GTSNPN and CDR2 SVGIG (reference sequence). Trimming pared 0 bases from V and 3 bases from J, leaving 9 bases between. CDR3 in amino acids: CAWSVSSDYEQYF. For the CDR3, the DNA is TGTGCCTGGAGTGTATCTAGCGACTACGAGCAGTACTTC. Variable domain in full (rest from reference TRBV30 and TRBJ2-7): SQTIHQWPATLVQPVGSPLSLECTVEGTSNPNLYWYRQAAGRGLQLLFYSVGIGQISSEVPQNLSASRPQDRQFILSSKKLLLSDSGFYLCAWSVSSDYEQYFGPGTRLTVT.

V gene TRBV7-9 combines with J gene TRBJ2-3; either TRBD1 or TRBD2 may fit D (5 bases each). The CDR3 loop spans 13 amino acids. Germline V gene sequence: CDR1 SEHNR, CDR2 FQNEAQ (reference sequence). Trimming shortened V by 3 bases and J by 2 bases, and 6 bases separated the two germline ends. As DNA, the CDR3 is TGTGCCAGCAGCTTGGGACCCACAGATACGCAGTATTTT. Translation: CASSLGPTDTQYF.

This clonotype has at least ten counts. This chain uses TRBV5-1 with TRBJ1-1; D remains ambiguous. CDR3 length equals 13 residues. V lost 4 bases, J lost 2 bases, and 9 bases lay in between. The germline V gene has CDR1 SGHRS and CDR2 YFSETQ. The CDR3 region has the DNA TGCGCCAGCAGCCCAGGATTCAACACTGAAGCTTTCTTT. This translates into CASSPGFNTEAFF.

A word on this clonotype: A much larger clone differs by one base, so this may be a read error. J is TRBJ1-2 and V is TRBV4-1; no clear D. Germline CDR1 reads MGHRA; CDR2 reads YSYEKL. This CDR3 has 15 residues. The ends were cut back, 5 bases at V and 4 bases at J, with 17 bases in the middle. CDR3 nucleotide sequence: TGCGCCAGCAGCTTCACACCGGACCAAATCTATGGCTACACCTTC. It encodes CASSFTPDQIYGYTF.

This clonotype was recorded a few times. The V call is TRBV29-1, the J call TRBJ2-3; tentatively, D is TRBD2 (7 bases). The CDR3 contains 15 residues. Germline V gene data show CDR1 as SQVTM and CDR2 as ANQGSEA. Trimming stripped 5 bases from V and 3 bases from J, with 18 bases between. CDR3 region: CSVQGGLAVTDTQYF. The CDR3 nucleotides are TGCAGCGTTCAAGGGGGTCTAGCGGTGACAGATACGCAGTATTTT.

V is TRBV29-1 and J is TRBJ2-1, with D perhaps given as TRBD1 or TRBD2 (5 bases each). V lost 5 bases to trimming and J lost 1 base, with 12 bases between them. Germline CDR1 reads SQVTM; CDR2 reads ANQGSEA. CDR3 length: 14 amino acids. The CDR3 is CSVQGRGSYNEQFF. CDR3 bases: TGCAGCGTTCAGGGACGAGGGTCCTACAATGAGCAGTTCTTC.

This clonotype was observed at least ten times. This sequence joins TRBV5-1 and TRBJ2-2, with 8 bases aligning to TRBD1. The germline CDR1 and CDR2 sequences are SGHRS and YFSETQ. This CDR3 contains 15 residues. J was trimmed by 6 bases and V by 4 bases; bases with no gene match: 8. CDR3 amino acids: CASSPDRVIPGELFF. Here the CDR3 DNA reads TGCGCCAGCAGCCCGGACAGGGTAATACCCGGGGAGCTGTTTTTT.

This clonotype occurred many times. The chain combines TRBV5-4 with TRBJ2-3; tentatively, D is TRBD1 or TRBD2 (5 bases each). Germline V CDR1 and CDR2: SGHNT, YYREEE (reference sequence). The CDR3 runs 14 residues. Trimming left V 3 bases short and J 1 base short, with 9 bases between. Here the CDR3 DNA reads TGTGCCAGCAGCTGGGGGTGGGGCACAGATACGCAGTATTTT. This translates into CASSWGWGTDTQYF.

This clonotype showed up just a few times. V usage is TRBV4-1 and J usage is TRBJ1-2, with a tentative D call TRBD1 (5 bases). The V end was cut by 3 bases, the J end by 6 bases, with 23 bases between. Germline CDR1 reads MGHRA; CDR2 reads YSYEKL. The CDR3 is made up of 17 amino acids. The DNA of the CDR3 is TGCGCCAGCAGCCAGGGAGCCGGGACCCCTTCAGGGAATGGCTACACCTTC. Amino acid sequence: CASSQGAGTPSGNGYTF.

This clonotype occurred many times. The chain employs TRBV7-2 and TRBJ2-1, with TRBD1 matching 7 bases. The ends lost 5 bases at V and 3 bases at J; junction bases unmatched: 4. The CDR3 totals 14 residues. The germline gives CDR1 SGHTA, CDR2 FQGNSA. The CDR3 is CASSTDRRYNEQFF. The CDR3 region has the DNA TGTGCCAGCAGCACGGACAGGCGCTACAATGAGCAGTTCTTC.

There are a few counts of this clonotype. In DNA form, the CDR3 reads TGTGCCAGTAGTAAGGGACTAGCGGGCCCCAATGAGCAGTTCTTC. This encodes CASSKGLAGPNEQFF. This sequence joins TRBV19 and TRBJ2-1; the match to TRBD2 covers 12 bases. The CDR3 spans 15 residues. Per the germline V gene, CDR1 is LNHDA and CDR2 is SQIVND (reference sequence). V trimming: 4 bases; J trimming: 6 bases; junction bases outside the gene matches: 4.

In nucleotides, the CDR3 is TGCGCCAGCAGCTTGGGAGTCGACACCGGGGAGCTGTTTTTT. This gives the protein CASSLGVDTGELFF. The rearrangement joins TRBV5-1 to TRBJ2-2, with unresolved D. The length of the CDR3 is 14 residues. Trimming cost V 0 bases and J 3 bases, with 6 bases left between them. CDR1 SGHRS and CDR2 YFSETQ come from the germline V gene.

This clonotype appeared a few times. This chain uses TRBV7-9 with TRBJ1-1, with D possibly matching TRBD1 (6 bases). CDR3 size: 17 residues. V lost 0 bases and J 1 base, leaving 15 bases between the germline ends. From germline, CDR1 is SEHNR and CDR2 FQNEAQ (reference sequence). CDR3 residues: CASSLAGRRGANTEAFF. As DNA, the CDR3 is TGTGCCAGCAGCTTAGCGGGTCGCCGGGGGGCGAACACTGAAGCTTTCTTT. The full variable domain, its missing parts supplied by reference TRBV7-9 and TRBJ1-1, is DTGVSQNPRHKITKRGQNVTFRCDPISEHNRLYWYRQTLGQGPEFLTYFQNEAQLEKSRLLSDRFSAERPKGSFSTLEIQRTEQGDSAMYLCASSLAGRRGANTEAFFGQGTRLTVV.

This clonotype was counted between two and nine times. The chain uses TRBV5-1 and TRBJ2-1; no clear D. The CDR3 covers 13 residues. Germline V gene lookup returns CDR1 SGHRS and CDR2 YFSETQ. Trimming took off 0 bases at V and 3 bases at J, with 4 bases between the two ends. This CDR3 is CASSLALYNEQFF. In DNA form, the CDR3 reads TGCGCCAGCAGCTTGGCGCTCTACAATGAGCAGTTCTTC.

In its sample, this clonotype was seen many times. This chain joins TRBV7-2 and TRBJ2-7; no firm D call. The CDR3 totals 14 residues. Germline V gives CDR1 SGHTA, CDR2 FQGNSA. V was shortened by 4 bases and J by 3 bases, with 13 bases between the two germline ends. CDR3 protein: CASSSRTPLYEQYF. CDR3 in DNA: TGTGCCAGCAGCTCCAGGACGCCCCTCTACGAGCAGTACTTC.

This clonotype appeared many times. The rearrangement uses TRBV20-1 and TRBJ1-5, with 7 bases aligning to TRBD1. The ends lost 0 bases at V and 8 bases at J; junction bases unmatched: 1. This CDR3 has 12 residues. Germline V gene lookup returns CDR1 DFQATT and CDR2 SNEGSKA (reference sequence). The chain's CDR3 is CSARDQGEPQHF. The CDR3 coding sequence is TGCAGTGCTAGAGATCAGGGGGAGCCCCAGCATTTT.

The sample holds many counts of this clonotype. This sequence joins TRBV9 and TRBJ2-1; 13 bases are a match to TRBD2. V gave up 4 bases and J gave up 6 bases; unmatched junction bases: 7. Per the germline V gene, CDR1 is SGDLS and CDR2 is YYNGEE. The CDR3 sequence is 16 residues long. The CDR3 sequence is CASSPTGLAGFNEQFF. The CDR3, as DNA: TGTGCCAGCAGCCCCACGGGACTAGCGGGGTTCAATGAGCAGTTCTTC. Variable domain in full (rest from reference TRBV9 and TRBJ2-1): DSGVTQTPKHLITATGQRVTLRCSPRSGDLSVYWYQQSLDQGLQFLIQYYNGEERAKGNILERFSAQQFPDLHSELNLSSLELGDSALYFCASSPTGLAGFNEQFFGPGTRLTVL.

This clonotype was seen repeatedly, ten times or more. Written as DNA, the CDR3 is TGCGCCAGCAGTTCCCGGGGACTACAAGAGACCCAGTACTTC. Translated: CASSSRGLQETQYF. V and J are TRBV5-1 and TRBJ2-5; TRBD2 matches 7 bases. V was clipped by 5 bases and J by 2 bases; unmatched bases: 6. The CDR3 spans 14 residues. CDR1 is SGHRS, CDR2 YFSETQ, per germline.